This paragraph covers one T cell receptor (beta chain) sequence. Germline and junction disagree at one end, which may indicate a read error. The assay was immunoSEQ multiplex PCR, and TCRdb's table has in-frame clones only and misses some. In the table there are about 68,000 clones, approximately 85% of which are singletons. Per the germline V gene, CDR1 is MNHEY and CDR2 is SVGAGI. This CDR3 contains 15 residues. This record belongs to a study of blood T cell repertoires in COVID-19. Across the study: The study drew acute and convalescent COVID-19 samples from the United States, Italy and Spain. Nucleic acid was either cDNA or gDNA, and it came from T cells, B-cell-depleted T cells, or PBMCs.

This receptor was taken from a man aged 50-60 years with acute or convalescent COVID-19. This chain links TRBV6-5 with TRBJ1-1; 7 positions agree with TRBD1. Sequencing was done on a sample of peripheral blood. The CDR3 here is CTSTRRGQVNTEAFF. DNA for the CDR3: TGTACCAGCACTAGGAGAGGACAGGTGAACACTGAAGCTTTCTTT.